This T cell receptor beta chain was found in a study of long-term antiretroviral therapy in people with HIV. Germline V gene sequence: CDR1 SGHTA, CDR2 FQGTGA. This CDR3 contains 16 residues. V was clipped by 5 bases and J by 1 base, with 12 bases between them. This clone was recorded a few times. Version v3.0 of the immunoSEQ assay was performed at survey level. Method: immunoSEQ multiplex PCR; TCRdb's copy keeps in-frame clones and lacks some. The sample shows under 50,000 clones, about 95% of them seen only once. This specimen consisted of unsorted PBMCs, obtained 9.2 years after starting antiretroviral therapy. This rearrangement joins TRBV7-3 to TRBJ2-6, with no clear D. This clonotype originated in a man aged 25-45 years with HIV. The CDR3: CASSPRSGSGANVLTF. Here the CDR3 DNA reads TGTGCCAGCAGCCCCAGGTCCGGATCTGGGGCCAACGTCCTGACTTTC.